The clone carrying this T cell receptor (beta chain) has a count of ten or more. Its target is unknown. This record comes from a study of T-cell reconstitution after alpha-beta-depleted transplantation in children. Study-level findings and limits: By one year post-transplant, T-cell counts and diversity largely arose from T cells that were newly produced. Surviving recipient cells, namely T cells and thymic progenitors, were the source of high day-60 TCRbeta diversity in some patients.

The library targeted TCRbeta and was prepared with unique molecular identifiers. One entry per CDR3 protein results from TCRdb running MiXCR on the PCR reads. This table holds 250,000 or so distinct CDR3 sequences, roughly 7.7% found once. This CDR3 comprises 14 residues. The V gene's germline CDR1 is MNHNS and CDR2 SASEGT. V lost 6 bases and J 7 bases, leaving 13 bases between the germline ends. The starting material was PBMCs, mostly from graft donor cells, obtained 180 days after TCRalphabeta/CD19-depleted stem cell transplant. The V call is TRBV6-1, the J call TRBJ1-6; D gene uncertain. The sequence derives from a male patient under 18 who had a stem cell transplant for acute lymphoblastic leukemia, so the T cells may come from the graft donor. The CDR3 coding sequence is TGTGCCAGCAGCCCTAACGCCCGAAATTCACCCCTCCACTTT. Its protein is CASSPNARNSPLHF.